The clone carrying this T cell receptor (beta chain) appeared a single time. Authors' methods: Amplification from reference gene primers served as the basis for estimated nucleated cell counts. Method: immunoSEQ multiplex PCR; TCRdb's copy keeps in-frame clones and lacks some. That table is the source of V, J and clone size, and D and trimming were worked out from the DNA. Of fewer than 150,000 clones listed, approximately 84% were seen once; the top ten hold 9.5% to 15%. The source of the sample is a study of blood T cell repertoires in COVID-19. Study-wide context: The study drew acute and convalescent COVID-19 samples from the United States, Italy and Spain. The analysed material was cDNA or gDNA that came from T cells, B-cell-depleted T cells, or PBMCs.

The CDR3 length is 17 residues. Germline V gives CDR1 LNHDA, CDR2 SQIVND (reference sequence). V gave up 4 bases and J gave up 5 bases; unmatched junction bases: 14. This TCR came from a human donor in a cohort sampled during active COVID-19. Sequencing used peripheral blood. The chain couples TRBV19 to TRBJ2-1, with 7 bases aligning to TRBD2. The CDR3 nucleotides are TGTGCCAGTAGTAGGCTAGCGGCAACACCTTACAACAATGAGCAGTTCTTC. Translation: CASSRLAATPYNNEQFF.